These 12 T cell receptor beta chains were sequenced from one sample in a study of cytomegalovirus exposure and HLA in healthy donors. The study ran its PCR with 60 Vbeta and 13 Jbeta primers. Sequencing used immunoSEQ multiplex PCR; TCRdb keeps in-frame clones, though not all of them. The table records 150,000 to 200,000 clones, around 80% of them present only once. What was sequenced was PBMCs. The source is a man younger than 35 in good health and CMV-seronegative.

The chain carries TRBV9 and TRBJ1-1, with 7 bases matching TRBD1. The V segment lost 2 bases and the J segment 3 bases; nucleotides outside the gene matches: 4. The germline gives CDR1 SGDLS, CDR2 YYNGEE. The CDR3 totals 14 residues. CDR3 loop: CASSVDREYTEAFF. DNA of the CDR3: TGTGCCAGCAGCGTTGACAGGGAATACACTGAAGCTTTCTTT.

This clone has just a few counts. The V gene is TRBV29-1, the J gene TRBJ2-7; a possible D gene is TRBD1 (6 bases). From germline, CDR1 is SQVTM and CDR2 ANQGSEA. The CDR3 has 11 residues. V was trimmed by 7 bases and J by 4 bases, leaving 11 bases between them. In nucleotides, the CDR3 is TGCAGCGCTTGGACAGATTACGAGCAGTACTTC. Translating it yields CSAWTDYEQYF.

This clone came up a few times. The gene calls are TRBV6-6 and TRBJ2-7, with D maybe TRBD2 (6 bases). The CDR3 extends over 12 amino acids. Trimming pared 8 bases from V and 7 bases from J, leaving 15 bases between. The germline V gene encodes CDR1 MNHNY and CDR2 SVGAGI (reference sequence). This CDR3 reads CASGSPGREQYF. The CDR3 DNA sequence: TGTGCCAGCGGTTCACCGGGGAGGGAGCAGTACTTC.

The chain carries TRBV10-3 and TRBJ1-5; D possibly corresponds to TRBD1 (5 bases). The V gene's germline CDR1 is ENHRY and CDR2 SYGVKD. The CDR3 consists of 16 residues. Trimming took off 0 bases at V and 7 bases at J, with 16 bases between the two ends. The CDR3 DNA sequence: TGTGCCATCAGTGAGTCGCGGGATTGGGGGAACCAGCCCCAGCATTTT. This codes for CAISESRDWGNQPQHF.

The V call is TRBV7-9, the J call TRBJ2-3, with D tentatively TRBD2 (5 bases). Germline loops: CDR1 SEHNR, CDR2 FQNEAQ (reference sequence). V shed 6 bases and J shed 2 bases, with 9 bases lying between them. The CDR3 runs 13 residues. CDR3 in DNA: TGTGCCAGCAGGACCCGGGACACAGATACGCAGTATTTT. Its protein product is CASRTRDTDTQYF.

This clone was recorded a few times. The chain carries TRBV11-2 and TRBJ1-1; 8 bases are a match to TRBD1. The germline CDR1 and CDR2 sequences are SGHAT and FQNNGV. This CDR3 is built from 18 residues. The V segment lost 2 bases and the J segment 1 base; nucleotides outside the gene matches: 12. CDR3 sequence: CASSLWRSGQGGNTEAFF. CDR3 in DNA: TGTGCCAGCAGCTTATGGAGATCAGGACAGGGCGGGAACACTGAAGCTTTCTTT.

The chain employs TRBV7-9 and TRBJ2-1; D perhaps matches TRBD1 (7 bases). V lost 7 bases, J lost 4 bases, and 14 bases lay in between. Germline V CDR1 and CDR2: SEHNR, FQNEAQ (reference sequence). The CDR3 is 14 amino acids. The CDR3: CASNQGGSYNEQFF. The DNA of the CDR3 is TGTGCCAGCAACCAGGGGGGCTCATACAATGAGCAGTTCTTC.

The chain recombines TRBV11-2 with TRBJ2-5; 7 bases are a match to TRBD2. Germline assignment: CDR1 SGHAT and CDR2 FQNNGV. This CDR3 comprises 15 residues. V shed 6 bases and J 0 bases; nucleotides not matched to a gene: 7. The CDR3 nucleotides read TGTGCCAGCAGTTCCGGGACTATGTACCAAGAGACCCAGTACTTC. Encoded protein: CASSSGTMYQETQYF. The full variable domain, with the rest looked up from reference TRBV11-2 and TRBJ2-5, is EAGVAQSPRYKIIEKRQSVAFWCNPISGHATLYWYQQILGQGPKLLIQFQNNGVVDDSQLPKDRFSAERLKGVDSTLKIQPAKLEDSAVYLCASSSGTMYQETQYFGPGTRLLVL.

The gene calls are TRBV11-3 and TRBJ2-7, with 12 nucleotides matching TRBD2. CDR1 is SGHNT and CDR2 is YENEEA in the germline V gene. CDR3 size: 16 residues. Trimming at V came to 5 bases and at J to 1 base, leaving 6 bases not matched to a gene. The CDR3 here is CASSVTGTSGSYEQYF. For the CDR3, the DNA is TGTGCCAGCAGCGTGACCGGGACTAGCGGGTCCTACGAGCAGTACTTC.

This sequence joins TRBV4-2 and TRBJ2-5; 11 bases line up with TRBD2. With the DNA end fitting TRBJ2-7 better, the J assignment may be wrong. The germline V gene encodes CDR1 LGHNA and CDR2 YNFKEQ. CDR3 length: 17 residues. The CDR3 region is CASSQEGTSGSSYEQYF. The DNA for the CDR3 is TGTGCCAGCAGCCAAGAAGGAACTAGCGGGAGCTCCTACGAGCAGTACTTC.

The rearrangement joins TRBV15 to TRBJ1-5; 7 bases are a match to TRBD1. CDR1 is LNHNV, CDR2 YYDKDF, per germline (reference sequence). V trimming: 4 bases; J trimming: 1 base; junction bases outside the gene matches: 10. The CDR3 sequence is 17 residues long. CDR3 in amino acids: CATSTSGDRESNQPQHF. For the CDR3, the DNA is TGTGCCACCAGCACCTCTGGGGACAGAGAAAGCAATCAGCCCCAGCATTTT. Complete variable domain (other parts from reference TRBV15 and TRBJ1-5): DAMVIQNPRYQVTQFGKPVTLSCSQTLNHNVMYWYQQKSSQAPKLLFHYYDKDFNNEADTPDNFQSRRPNTSFCFLDIRSPGLGDTAMYLCATSTSGDRESNQPQHFGDGTRLSIL.

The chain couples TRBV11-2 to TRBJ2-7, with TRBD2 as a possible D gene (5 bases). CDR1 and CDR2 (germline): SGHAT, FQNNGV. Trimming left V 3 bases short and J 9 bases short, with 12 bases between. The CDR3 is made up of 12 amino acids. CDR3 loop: CASSLSLAGQYF. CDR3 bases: TGTGCCAGCAGCTTGAGCCTTGCGGGGCAGTACTTC.